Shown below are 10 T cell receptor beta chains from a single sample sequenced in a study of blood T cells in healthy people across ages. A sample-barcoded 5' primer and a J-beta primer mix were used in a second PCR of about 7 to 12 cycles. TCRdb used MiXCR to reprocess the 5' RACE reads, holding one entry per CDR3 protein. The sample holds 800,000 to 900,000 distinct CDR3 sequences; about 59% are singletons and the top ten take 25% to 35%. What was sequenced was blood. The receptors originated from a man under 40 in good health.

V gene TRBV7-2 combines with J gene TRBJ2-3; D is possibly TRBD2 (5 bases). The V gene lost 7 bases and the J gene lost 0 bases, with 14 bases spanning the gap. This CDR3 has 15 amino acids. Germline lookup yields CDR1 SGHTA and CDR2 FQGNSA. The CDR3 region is CASILVPRSTDTQYF. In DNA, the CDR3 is TGTGCCAGCATACTAGTACCCAGGAGCACAGATACGCAGTATTTT.

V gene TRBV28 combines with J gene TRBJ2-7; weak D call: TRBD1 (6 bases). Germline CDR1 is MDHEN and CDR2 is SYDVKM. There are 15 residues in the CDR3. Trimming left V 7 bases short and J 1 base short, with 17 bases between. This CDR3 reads CASKPGGQTSYEQYF. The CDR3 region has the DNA TGTGCCAGCAAACCAGGCGGACAGACGTCCTACGAGCAGTACTTC. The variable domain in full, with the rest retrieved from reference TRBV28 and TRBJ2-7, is DVKVTQSSRYLVKRTGEKVFLECVQDMDHENMFWYRQDPGLGLRLIYFSYDVKMKEKGDIPEGYSVSREKKERFSLILESASTNQTSMYLCASKPGGQTSYEQYFGPGTRLTVT.

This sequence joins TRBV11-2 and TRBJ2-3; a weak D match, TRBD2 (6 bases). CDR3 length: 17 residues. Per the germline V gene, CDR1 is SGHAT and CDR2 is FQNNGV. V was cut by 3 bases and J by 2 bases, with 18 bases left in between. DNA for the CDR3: TGTGCCAGCAGCTTTACGGGGGTTTCTCCCTACACAGATACGCAGTATTTT. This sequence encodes CASSFTGVSPYTDTQYF.

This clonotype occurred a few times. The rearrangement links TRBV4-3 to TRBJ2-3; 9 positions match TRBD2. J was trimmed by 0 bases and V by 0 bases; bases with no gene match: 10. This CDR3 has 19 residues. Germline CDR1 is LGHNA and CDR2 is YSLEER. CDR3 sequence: CASSQEEAGGLLSTDTQYF. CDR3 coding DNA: TGCGCCAGCAGCCAAGAGGAAGCGGGGGGCCTACTAAGCACAGATACGCAGTATTTT.

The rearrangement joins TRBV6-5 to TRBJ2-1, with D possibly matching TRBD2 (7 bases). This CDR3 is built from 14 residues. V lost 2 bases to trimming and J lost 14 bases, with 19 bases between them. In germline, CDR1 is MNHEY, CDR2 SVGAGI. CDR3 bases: TGTGCCAGCAGTTACGGGTTTGCGGGGGCCGAGGAGTTCTTC. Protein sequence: CASSYGFAGAEEFF.

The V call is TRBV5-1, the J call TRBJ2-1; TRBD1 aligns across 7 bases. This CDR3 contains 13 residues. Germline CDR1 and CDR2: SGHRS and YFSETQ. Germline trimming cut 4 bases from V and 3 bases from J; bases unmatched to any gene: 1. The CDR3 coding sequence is TGCGCCAGCAGCGGGACAGTCTACAATGAGCAGTTCTTC. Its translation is CASSGTVYNEQFF.

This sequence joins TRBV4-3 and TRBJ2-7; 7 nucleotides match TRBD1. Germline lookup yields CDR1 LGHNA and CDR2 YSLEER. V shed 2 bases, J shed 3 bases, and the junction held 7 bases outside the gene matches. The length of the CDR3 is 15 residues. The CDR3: CASSQTRTGRYEQYF. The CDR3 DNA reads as TGCGCCAGCAGCCAAACCCGGACAGGACGCTACGAGCAGTACTTC.

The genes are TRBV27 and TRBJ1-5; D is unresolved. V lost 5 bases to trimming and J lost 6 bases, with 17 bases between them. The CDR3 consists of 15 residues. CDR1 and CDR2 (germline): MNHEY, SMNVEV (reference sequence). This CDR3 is CASSPKREEGQPQHF. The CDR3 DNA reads TGTGCCAGCAGTCCAAAACGTGAAGAGGGTCAGCCCCAGCATTTT.

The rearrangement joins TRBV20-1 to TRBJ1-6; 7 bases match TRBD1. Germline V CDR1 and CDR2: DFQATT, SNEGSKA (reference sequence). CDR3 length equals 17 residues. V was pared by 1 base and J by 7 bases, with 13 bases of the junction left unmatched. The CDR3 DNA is TGCAGTGCTAGAGCGGGTTTAGGGGGCGGAAGCAATTCACCCCTCCACTTT. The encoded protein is CSARAGLGGGSNSPLHF.

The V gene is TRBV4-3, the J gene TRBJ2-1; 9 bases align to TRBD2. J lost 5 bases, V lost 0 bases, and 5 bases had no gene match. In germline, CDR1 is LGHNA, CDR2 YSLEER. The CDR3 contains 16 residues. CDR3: CASSQDLAGLNNEQFF. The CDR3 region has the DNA TGCGCCAGCAGCCAAGATCTAGCGGGGCTTAACAATGAGCAGTTCTTC.